These 5 T cell receptor beta chains share one sample of origin, sequenced in a study of blood T cell repertoires in COVID-19. Assay: immunoSEQ multiplex PCR; the TCRdb copy retains only in-frame clones and omits some. The profile shows 150,000 to 170,000 clones, 76% of them singletons. What was sequenced was peripheral blood. Receptors originate from a woman older than 75 with acute or convalescent COVID-19.

In DNA form, the CDR3 reads TGTGCCAGCAGCGGACAGGGGAGCACAGATACGCAGTATTTT. Translation gives CASSGQGSTDTQYF. The chain joins TRBV7-3 to TRBJ2-3; 9 positions match TRBD1. The CDR3 loop spans 14 amino acids. Unmatched junction bases numbered 0, after V lost 5 bases and J lost 0 bases. The germline CDR1 and CDR2 sequences are SGHTA and FQGTGA. Complete variable domain (other parts from reference TRBV7-3 and TRBJ2-3): GAGVSQTPSNKVTEKGKYVELRCDPISGHTALYWYRQSLGQGPEFLIYFQGTGAADDSGLPNDRFFAVRPEGSVSTLKIQRTERGDSAVYLCASSGQGSTDTQYFGPGTRLTVL.

This chain links TRBV19 with TRBJ2-3; possible D gene TRBD1, 7 bases. V gave up 9 bases and J gave up 6 bases, with 13 bases separating them. The CDR3 runs 12 residues. Per germline, CDR1 LNHDA and CDR2 SQIVND (reference sequence). The CDR3 is CASHAGGDTQYF. CDR3 sequence (DNA): TGTGCCAGCCACGCAGGGGGGGATACGCAGTATTTT.

The genes are TRBV29-1 and TRBJ1-1; maybe TRBD1 (6 bases). V lost 3 bases and J 1 base, leaving 9 bases between the germline ends. This CDR3 is built from 13 residues. Germline assignment: CDR1 SQVTM and CDR2 ANQGSEA. The CDR3 sequence: CSVERTANTEAFF. Written as DNA, the CDR3 is TGCAGCGTTGAGCGGACAGCGAACACTGAAGCTTTCTTT.

The chain links TRBV27 to TRBJ2-1; tentatively, D is TRBD2 (6 bases). Germline V gives CDR1 MNHEY, CDR2 SMNVEV (reference sequence). V was pared by 10 bases and J by 7 bases, with 23 bases between. The CDR3 totals 15 residues. CDR3 nucleotide sequence: TGTGCCACTGCGCGGGGTTGGGACCTGGGGAATGAGCAGTTCTTC. Residues: CATARGWDLGNEQFF.

This rearrangement joins TRBV7-9 to TRBJ1-1; 10 nucleotides agree with TRBD1. The CDR3 spans 12 residues. Germline trimming cut 3 bases from V and 11 bases from J; bases unmatched to any gene: 3. The germline CDR1 and CDR2 sequences are SEHNR and FQNEAQ (reference sequence). The DNA of the CDR3 is TGTGCCAGCAGCTTGACAGGGGGCGTGGCTTTCTTT. This gives the protein CASSLTGGVAFF.